Listed here are 30 T cell receptor beta chains from one sample, sequenced in a study of cytomegalovirus exposure and HLA in healthy donors. Measured with immunoSEQ multiplex PCR; TCRdb has only the in-frame clones, and not every one. The repertoire includes fewer than 120,000 clones, roughly 89% of them detected once, and approximately 1.9% sits in the top ten. The specimen was PBMCs. The source is a young woman in good health and CMV-seronegative.

This sequence joins TRBV5-1 and TRBJ2-1, with a weak D call TRBD2 (5 bases). This CDR3 region has 12 residues. V was shortened by 4 bases and J by 15 bases, with 17 bases between the two germline ends. Germline CDR1 reads SGHRS; CDR2 reads YFSETQ. The CDR3 DNA reads as TGCGCCAGCAGCGACGGGGTACCCGTCTGGTTCTTC. It is translated as CASSDGVPVWFF.

V usage is TRBV7-9 and J usage is TRBJ2-1; 7 nucleotides align to TRBD2. Germline values: CDR1 SEHNR, CDR2 FQNEAQ (reference sequence). The CDR3 runs 13 residues. With V trimmed by 4 bases and J by 8 bases, 5 bases remained unmatched. CDR3 protein: CASSSGRVDEQFF. The CDR3 DNA reads TGTGCCAGCAGCTCTGGGAGGGTAGATGAGCAGTTCTTC.

This rearrangement joins TRBV7-8 to TRBJ2-7; 10 positions agree with TRBD2. With V trimmed by 5 bases and J by 2 bases, 9 bases remained unmatched. CDR1 is SGHVS, CDR2 FQNEAQ, per germline. CDR3 size: 16 residues. CDR3 DNA sequence: TGTGCCAGCAGCCTAGGTGGGCTAGCGGGAGCCTACGAGCAGTACTTC. This sequence encodes CASSLGGLAGAYEQYF. The full variable domain, with the rest looked up from reference TRBV7-8 and TRBJ2-7, is GAGVSQSPRYKVAKRGQDVALRCDPISGHVSLFWYQQALGQGPEFLTYFQNEAQLDKSGLPSDRFFAERPEGSVSTLKIQRTQQEDSAVYLCASSLGGLAGAYEQYFGPGTRLTVT.

This chain uses TRBV7-9 with TRBJ1-2; weak D call: TRBD1 (5 bases). CDR3 length: 13 amino acids. CDR1 is SEHNR and CDR2 is FQNEAQ in the germline V gene (reference sequence). V gave up 6 bases and J gave up 8 bases, with 16 bases separating them. The CDR3 bases are TGTGCCAGCAGGATATCGTCGGGGGAGGGCTACACCTTC. Its translation: CASRISSGEGYTF.

This chain joins TRBV4-3 and TRBJ1-6; no clear D gene. V was pared by 0 bases and J by 9 bases, with 15 bases between. This CDR3 has 16 amino acids. Looked up from germline, CDR1 is LGHNA and CDR2 is YSLEER. CDR3 coding DNA: TGCGCCAGCAGCCAAGATCACGCCTTGAGTACTTCACCCCTCCACTTT. It is translated as CASSQDHALSTSPLHF.

The rearrangement links TRBV7-2 to TRBJ2-7, with D unresolved. V was cut by 5 bases and J by 0 bases, with 2 bases left in between. Looked up from germline, CDR1 is SGHTA and CDR2 is FQGNSA. CDR3 size: 11 residues. The CDR3 nucleotides are TGTGCCAGCAGCCTCTCCTACGAGCAGTACTTC. Translation: CASSLSYEQYF.

The V gene is TRBV15, the J gene TRBJ1-6, with D maybe TRBD1 (5 bases). This CDR3 is 16 amino acids long. Germline CDR1 and CDR2: LNHNV and YYDKDF (reference sequence). V lost 0 bases and J lost 5, with 11 bases in between. The CDR3 coding sequence is TGTGCCACCAGCAGAGATTGGACACGAGATAATTCACCCCTCCACTTT. It encodes CATSRDWTRDNSPLHF.

The chain employs TRBV5-6 and TRBJ1-2; possible D gene TRBD1, 5 bases. The CDR3 is 13 amino acids. Germline CDR1 reads SGHDT; CDR2 reads YYEEEE. V was pared by 0 bases and J by 7 bases, with 10 bases between. The CDR3: CASSLARASGYTF. CDR3 sequence (DNA): TGTGCCAGCAGCTTGGCCAGGGCGAGTGGCTACACCTTC.

Only one count was recorded for this clone. The chain recombines TRBV28 with TRBJ2-7; 7 bases align to TRBD2. Germline-derived CDR1 and CDR2 are MDHEN and SYDVKM. The CDR3 is made up of 14 amino acids. With V trimmed by 7 bases and J by 4 bases, 10 bases remained unmatched. CDR3 DNA sequence: TGTGCCAGCACTCTAGCGGACCCTACTTACGAGCAGTACTTC. It specifies CASTLADPTYEQYF. Variable domain in full (rest from reference TRBV28 and TRBJ2-7): DVKVTQSSRYLVKRTGEKVFLECVQDMDHENMFWYRQDPGLGLRLIYFSYDVKMKEKGDIPEGYSVSREKKERFSLILESASTNQTSMYLCASTLADPTYEQYFGPGTRLTVT.

The rearrangement uses TRBV5-1 and TRBJ2-7; 11 bases map to TRBD1. Germline-derived CDR1 and CDR2 are SGHRS and YFSETQ. CDR3 length: 15 residues. J lost 7 bases, V lost 4 bases, and 10 bases had no gene match. The CDR3 loop reads CASSLQGTGGGEQYF. CDR3 bases: TGCGCCAGCAGCCTCCAAGGGACAGGGGGTGGGGAGCAGTACTTC.

The table lists this clone with a count of one. The CDR3 DNA follows: TGTGCCAGCAGTCCCCATGCGACAACTAATGAAAAACTGTTTTTT. Encoded protein: CASSPHATTNEKLFF. The chain has TRBV28 and TRBJ1-4; D is uncertain. V lost 5 bases, J lost 0 bases, and 10 bases lay in between. Germline CDR1 reads MDHEN; CDR2 reads SYDVKM. This CDR3 comprises 15 residues.

The CDR3 DNA is TGTGCCAGCAGTGAAGCGAGGCCCTGGGACATAAACTACGAGCAGTACTTC. Protein sequence: CASSEARPWDINYEQYF. The J gene is TRBJ2-7, the V gene TRBV6-1, with D maybe TRBD1 (6 bases). The CDR3 sequence is 17 residues long. Germline CDR1 and CDR2: MNHNS and SASEGT. V was cut by 0 bases and J by 3 bases, with 18 bases left in between.

The rearrangement links TRBV4-2 to TRBJ2-5; TRBD1 aligns across 7 bases. V dropped 3 bases and J dropped 2; count of bases not matched to a gene: 3. The CDR3 length is 14 residues. Germline-derived CDR1 and CDR2 are LGHNA and YNFKEQ. The CDR3 reads CASSQRQGQETQYF. The CDR3 coding sequence is TGTGCCAGCAGCCAGAGACAGGGACAAGAGACCCAGTACTTC.

A note on this clone: The identical CDR3 is also encoded by other nucleotide sequences in the sample. The rearrangement uses TRBV29-1 and TRBJ1-5; weak D call: TRBD1 (5 bases). CDR1 and CDR2 from the germline V gene are SQVTM and ANQGSEA. The CDR3 has 13 residues. Trimming took 4 bases from V and 1 from J, leaving 8 bases between them. Here the CDR3 DNA reads TGCAGCGTTGGGGGGGGAAGCAATCAGCCCCAGCATTTT. Translating gives CSVGGGSNQPQHF. Looking up the rest from reference TRBV29-1 and TRBJ1-5 gives the full variable domain: SAVISQKPSRDICQRGTSLTIQCQVDSQVTMMFWYRQQPGQSLTLIATANQGSEATYESGFVIDKFPISRPNLTFSTLTVSNMSPEDSSIYLCSVGGGSNQPQHFGDGTRLSIL.

The CDR3 loop reads CASSPRQGASTDTQYF. In DNA form, the CDR3 reads TGTGCCAGCTCACCCCGACAGGGGGCAAGCACAGATACGCAGTATTTT. The V gene is TRBV18, the J gene TRBJ2-3; 10 bases agree with TRBD1. The CDR3 loop spans 16 amino acids. Germline CDR1 and CDR2: KGHSH and LQKENI. V was clipped by 3 bases and J by 0 bases; unmatched bases: 3.

The DNA for the CDR3 is TGTGCCAGCAGTAGGAGCGGGATTAACTTCAATGAGCAGTTCTTC. Its translation is CASSRSGINFNEQFF. The chain joins TRBV6-5 to TRBJ2-1; 7 nucleotides match TRBD2. The CDR3 runs to 15 residues. Germline assignment: CDR1 MNHEY and CDR2 SVGAGI. V was clipped by 5 bases and J by 6 bases; unmatched bases: 10.

The genes are TRBV30 and TRBJ2-3; possibly TRBD2 for D (5 bases). CDR1 is GTSNPN and CDR2 is SVGIG in the germline V gene (reference sequence). V was trimmed by 8 bases and J by 4 bases, leaving 16 bases between them. The CDR3 runs to 13 residues. The CDR3 DNA sequence: TGTGCCGTTGAGTGGGGAGTTTCAGATACGCAGTATTTT. This encodes CAVEWGVSDTQYF.

The count of this clone is one. V gene TRBV7-9 combines with J gene TRBJ1-3; D remains unclear. V lost 2 bases and J 6 bases, leaving 8 bases between the germline ends. CDR1 is SEHNR and CDR2 is FQNEAQ in the germline V gene (reference sequence). CDR3 size: 13 residues. The CDR3 nucleotides read TGTGCCAGCAGCTTATCTCGAGAAAACACCATATATTTT. Its protein is CASSLSRENTIYF.

The chain employs TRBV30 and TRBJ1-1, with 9 bases that match TRBD1. Germline CDR1 GTSNPN, CDR2 SVGIG (reference sequence). This CDR3 comprises 15 residues. J gave up 2 bases and V 3 bases, and 7 bases lay outside the gene matches. The CDR3 DNA reads as TGTGCCTGGAGCGGAGAGACAGGGGGAAACACTGAAGCTTTCTTT. This translates into CAWSGETGGNTEAFF. Drawing the rest from reference TRBV30 and TRBJ1-1, the complete variable domain is SQTIHQWPATLVQPVGSPLSLECTVEGTSNPNLYWYRQAAGRGLQLLFYSVGIGQISSEVPQNLSASRPQDRQFILSSKKLLLSDSGFYLCAWSGETGGNTEAFFGQGTRLTVV.

This chain uses TRBV10-1 with TRBJ2-1, with TRBD1 identical over 7 bases. CDR3 size: 14 residues. V trimming: 8 bases; J trimming: 7 bases; junction bases outside the gene matches: 11. Germline-derived CDR1 and CDR2 are WNHNN and SYGVQD (reference sequence). The CDR3 here is CASGYRQGRNEQFF. CDR3 nucleotide sequence: TGCGCCAGCGGTTATCGACAGGGTAGAAATGAGCAGTTCTTC.

The genes are TRBV28 and TRBJ1-1; no clear D. This CDR3 is built from 13 residues. The V end lost 7 bases, the J end lost 7 bases, and 16 bases lay between the germline ends. Germline V gene lookup returns CDR1 MDHEN and CDR2 SYDVKM. The CDR3 loop is CASNPYGQVEAFF. In DNA, the CDR3 is TGTGCCAGCAACCCTTATGGGCAAGTTGAAGCTTTCTTT.

The chain carries TRBV7-6 and TRBJ2-1, with 10 bases that match TRBD2. The germline CDR1 and CDR2 sequences are SGHVS and FNYEAQ. The CDR3 has 16 amino acids. Germline trimming cut 5 bases from V and 5 bases from J; bases unmatched to any gene: 9. This CDR3 is CASSHSLAGGNNEQFF. The CDR3 nucleotides are TGTGCCAGCAGCCATAGTTTAGCGGGAGGTAACAATGAGCAGTTCTTC.

Here the CDR3 reads CASSGSDREGNEKLFF. The CDR3 nucleotides are TGTGCCAGCAGTGGGTCGGACAGGGAAGGTAATGAAAAACTGTTTTTT. The chain has TRBV27 and TRBJ1-4; 8 nucleotides align to TRBD1. The CDR3 totals 16 residues. The trim removed 5 bases at V and 4 bases at J, leaving 9 bases unmatched. The germline CDR1 and CDR2 sequences are MNHEY and SMNVEV (reference sequence).

The chain carries TRBV2 and TRBJ2-3; the match to TRBD2 covers 12 bases. The germline V gene has CDR1 SNHLY and CDR2 FYNNEI. The CDR3 is made up of 15 amino acids. V shed 6 bases and J 0 bases; nucleotides not matched to a gene: 1. This CDR3 is CASRGTSGSTDTQYF. In DNA, the CDR3 is TGTGCCAGCAGGGGGACTAGCGGGAGCACAGATACGCAGTATTTT.

The chain carries TRBV7-2 and TRBJ2-7; 8 bases fit TRBD1. Trimming at V came to 5 bases and at J to 1 base, leaving 1 base not matched to a gene. The CDR3 runs to 13 residues. Germline V lookup: CDR1 SGHTA, CDR2 FQGNSA. CDR3 bases: TGTGCCAGCAGCCACAGGGGGTCCTACGAGCAGTACTTC. Its translation: CASSHRGSYEQYF.

Details on this clone: The identical CDR3 is also encoded by other nucleotide sequences in the sample. V and J are TRBV10-3 and TRBJ2-7; D not resolved. Germline-derived CDR1 and CDR2 are ENHRY and SYGVKD. Trimming pared 0 bases from V and 3 bases from J, leaving 6 bases between. This CDR3 spans 13 amino acids. CDR3 sequence reads: CAISESNSYEQYF. The CDR3 nucleotides read TGTGCCATCAGTGAGTCGAACAGCTACGAGCAGTACTTC.

J is TRBJ2-7 and V is TRBV6-5; tentatively, D is TRBD1 (5 bases). There are 11 residues in the CDR3. The germline V gene encodes CDR1 MNHEY and CDR2 SVGAGI. The V end was cut by 6 bases, the J end by 6 bases, with 9 bases between. The CDR3 region is CASRWQGEQYF. CDR3 coding DNA: TGTGCCAGCAGGTGGCAGGGCGAGCAGTACTTC.

This clone was seen a few times. The chain joins TRBV29-1 to TRBJ1-2; D gene uncertain. Germline V lookup: CDR1 SQVTM, CDR2 ANQGSEA. This CDR3 is built from 13 residues. V gave up 5 bases and J gave up 5 bases, with 15 bases separating them. DNA for the CDR3: TGCAGCGTTATTAGCCCGGGGAAATATGGCTACACCTTC. This translates into CSVISPGKYGYTF.

V is TRBV14 and J is TRBJ2-3; 8 bases map to TRBD2. CDR1 SGHDN and CDR2 FVKESK come from the germline V gene. The CDR3 has 16 residues. With V trimmed by 4 bases and J by 2 bases, 8 bases remained unmatched. The CDR3 sequence: CASSPISGKYTDTQYF. The CDR3 nucleotides are TGTGCCAGCAGCCCGATTAGCGGGAAATACACAGATACGCAGTATTTT.

This chain connects TRBV28 to TRBJ1-2, with 9 bases fitting TRBD1. With 3 bases clipped from V and 5 bases from J, the junction kept 4 bases outside the gene matches. The germline V gene encodes CDR1 MDHEN and CDR2 SYDVKM. The CDR3 has 14 residues. This CDR3 is CASSLGQGKYGYTF. As DNA, the CDR3 is TGTGCCAGCAGTTTGGGACAGGGTAAATATGGCTACACCTTC.